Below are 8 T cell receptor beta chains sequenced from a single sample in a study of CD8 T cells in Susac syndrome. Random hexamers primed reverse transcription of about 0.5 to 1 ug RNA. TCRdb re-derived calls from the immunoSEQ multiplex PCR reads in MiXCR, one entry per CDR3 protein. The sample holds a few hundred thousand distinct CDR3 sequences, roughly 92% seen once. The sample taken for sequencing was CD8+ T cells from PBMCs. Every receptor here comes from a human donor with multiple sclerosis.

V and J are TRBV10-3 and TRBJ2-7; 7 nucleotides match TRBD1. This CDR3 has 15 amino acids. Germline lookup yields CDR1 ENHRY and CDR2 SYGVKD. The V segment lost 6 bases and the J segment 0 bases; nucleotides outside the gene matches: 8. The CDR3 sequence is CAISPGQAHSYEQYF. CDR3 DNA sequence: TGTGCCATCAGCCCAGGACAGGCCCACTCCTACGAGCAGTACTTC.

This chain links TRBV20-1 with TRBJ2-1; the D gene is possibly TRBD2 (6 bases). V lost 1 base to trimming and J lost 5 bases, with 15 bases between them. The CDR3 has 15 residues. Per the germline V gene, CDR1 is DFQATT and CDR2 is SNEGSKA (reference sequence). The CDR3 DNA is TGCAGTGCTAGAGCCTTGGCGGGATCAAACAATGAGCAGTTCTTC. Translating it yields CSARALAGSNNEQFF.

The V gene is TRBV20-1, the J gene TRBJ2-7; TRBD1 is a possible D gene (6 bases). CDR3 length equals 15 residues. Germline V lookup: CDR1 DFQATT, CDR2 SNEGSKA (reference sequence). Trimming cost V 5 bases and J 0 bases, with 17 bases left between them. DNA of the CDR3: TGCAGTGCTGATTCTCCAGGGGACCCCTCCTACGAGCAGTACTTC. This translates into CSADSPGDPSYEQYF.

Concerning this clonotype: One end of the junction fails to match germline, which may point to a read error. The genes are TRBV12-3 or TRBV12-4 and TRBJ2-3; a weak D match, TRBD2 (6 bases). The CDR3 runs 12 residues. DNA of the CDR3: TGTGCCAGCAGCCCAGACCGGGACTCCCGATTATTT. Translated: CASSPDRDSRLF.

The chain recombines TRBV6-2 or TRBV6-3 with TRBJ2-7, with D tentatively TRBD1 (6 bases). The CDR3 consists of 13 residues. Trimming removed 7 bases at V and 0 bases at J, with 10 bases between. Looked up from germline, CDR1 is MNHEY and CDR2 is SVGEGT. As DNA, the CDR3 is TGTGCCAGCAATGGACAGAGCTCCTACGAGCAGTACTTC. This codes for CASNGQSSYEQYF.

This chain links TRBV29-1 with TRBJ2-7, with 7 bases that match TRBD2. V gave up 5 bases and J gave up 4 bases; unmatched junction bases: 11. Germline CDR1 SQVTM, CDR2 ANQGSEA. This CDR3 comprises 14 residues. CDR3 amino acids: CSVSSGTSGYEQYF. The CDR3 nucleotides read TGCAGCGTTTCGAGCGGGACCAGCGGTTACGAGCAGTACTTC.

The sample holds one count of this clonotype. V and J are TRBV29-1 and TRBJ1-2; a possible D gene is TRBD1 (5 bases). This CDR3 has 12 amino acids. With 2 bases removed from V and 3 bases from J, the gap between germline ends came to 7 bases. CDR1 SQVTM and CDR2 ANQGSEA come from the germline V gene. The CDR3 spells CSVETQDYGYTF. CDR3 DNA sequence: TGCAGCGTTGAAACACAGGACTATGGCTACACCTTC. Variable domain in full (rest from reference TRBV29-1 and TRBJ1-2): SAVISQKPSRDICQRGTSLTIQCQVDSQVTMMFWYRQQPGQSLTLIATANQGSEATYESGFVIDKFPISRPNLTFSTLTVSNMSPEDSSIYLCSVETQDYGYTFGSGTRLTVV.

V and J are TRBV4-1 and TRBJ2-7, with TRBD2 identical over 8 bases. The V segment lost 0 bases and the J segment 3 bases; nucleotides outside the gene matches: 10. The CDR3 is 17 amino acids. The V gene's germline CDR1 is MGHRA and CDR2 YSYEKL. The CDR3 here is CASSQEWSLAEIYEQYF. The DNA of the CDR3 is TGCGCCAGCAGCCAAGAATGGTCACTAGCGGAGATCTACGAGCAGTACTTC.